These 7 T cell receptor beta chains were sequenced from one sample in a study of blood T cell repertoires in COVID-19. Libraries were prepared by immunoSEQ multiplex PCR; TCRdb keeps only in-frame clonotypes and omits some of them. The top ten clones hold 1.2% of a sample with 350,000 to 400,000 clones, about 88% of them seen once. The sample consisted of PBMCs or T cells enriched from blood (not recorded which). Every receptor here comes from a woman aged 18-30 years who had recovered from COVID-19.

The genes are TRBV19 and TRBJ1-6, with D possibly being TRBD1 (5 bases). CDR1 and CDR2 (germline): LNHDA, SQIVND (reference sequence). The CDR3 runs 13 residues. Trimming pared 3 bases from V and 7 bases from J, leaving 7 bases between. Here the CDR3 DNA reads TGTGCCAGTAGTATCCAGGGAAATTCACCCCTCCACTTT. Its translation is CASSIQGNSPLHF.

In DNA, the CDR3 is TGTGCCAGTAGTATAAACAGCTTTAACACTGAAGCTTTCTTT. Its protein is CASSINSFNTEAFF. This chain joins TRBV19 and TRBJ1-1; D is uncertain. This CDR3 is 14 amino acids long. The V end was cut by 2 bases, the J end by 2 bases, with 9 bases between. The V gene's germline CDR1 is LNHDA and CDR2 SQIVND (reference sequence).

The chain joins TRBV6-5 to TRBJ2-7, with a tentative D call TRBD1 (5 bases). V was cut by 5 bases and J by 4 bases, with 18 bases left in between. This CDR3 is 15 amino acids long. Germline lookup yields CDR1 MNHEY and CDR2 SVGAGI. The chain's CDR3 is CASSKTTVKRYEQYF. In nucleotides, the CDR3 is TGTGCCAGCAGTAAAACGACAGTTAAGAGGTACGAGCAGTACTTC.

This clone was counted between two and nine times. This sequence joins TRBV5-1 and TRBJ1-6; D unclear. V was clipped by 1 base and J by 6 bases, with 8 bases between them. Per the germline V gene, CDR1 is SGHRS and CDR2 is YFSETQ. There are 14 residues in the CDR3. Written as DNA, the CDR3 is TGCGCCAGCAGCTTGACAGCTTCTAATTCACCCCTCCACTTT. Translating it yields CASSLTASNSPLHF. Using reference TRBV5-1 and TRBJ1-6 for the parts outside the CDR3, the full variable domain is KAGVTQTPRYLIKTRGQQVTLSCSPISGHRSVSWYQQTPGQGLQFLFEYFSETQRNKGNFPGRFSGRQFSNSRSEMNVSTLELGDSALYLCASSLTASNSPLHFGNGTRLTVT.

V and J are TRBV5-4 and TRBJ2-7; 7 bases line up with TRBD1. This CDR3 is built from 14 residues. In germline, CDR1 is SGHNT, CDR2 YYREEE (reference sequence). The junction had 4 bases not matched to a gene; V was cut back by 2 bases and J by 2 bases. CDR3 in amino acids: CASSLGTAPYEQYF. CDR3 sequence (DNA): TGTGCCAGCAGCTTAGGGACAGCCCCCTACGAGCAGTACTTC.

The genes are TRBV2 and TRBJ2-2; unclear D gene. The V gene's germline CDR1 is SNHLY and CDR2 FYNNEI. The CDR3 runs to 16 residues. V dropped 2 bases and J dropped 2 bases, with 12 bases sitting between them. This chain's CDR3 is CASSERLTANTGELFF. The CDR3 DNA sequence: TGTGCCAGCAGTGAACGGTTAACAGCCAACACCGGGGAGCTGTTTTTT.

This rearrangement joins TRBV4-1 to TRBJ1-2; D not resolved. Germline V gene sequence: CDR1 MGHRA, CDR2 YSYEKL. CDR3 length equals 15 residues. V lost 4 bases to trimming and J lost 2 bases, with 14 bases between them. CDR3 loop: CASSPQVGQNYGYTF. The CDR3 coding sequence is TGCGCCAGCAGCCCCCAGGTTGGGCAGAACTATGGCTACACCTTC.